This passage covers 32 T cell receptor beta chains from one sample sequenced in a study of PD-1 blockade in classical Hodgkin lymphoma. Relapse after autologous stem cell transplantation occurred in every patient, and brentuximab vedotin exposure varied. The data were produced by immunoSEQ multiplex PCR, yet TCRdb's version contains in-frame clones alone and is incomplete. Seen here are about 90,000 clones, over 90% observed once, and the top ten hold about 2.6%. Sequences were derived from peripheral blood mononuclear cells (PBMCs), sampled before the second cycle of nivolumab. Every receptor here comes from a human donor with classical Hodgkin lymphoma.

The CDR3 DNA reads TGTGCCAGCAGCGCCACTCACACCGGGGAGCTGTTTTTT. It yields the protein CASSATHTGELFF. The gene calls are TRBV9 and TRBJ2-2; D call uncertain. The CDR3 spans 13 residues. The ends were cut back, 3 bases at V and 3 bases at J, with 6 bases in the middle. Per germline, CDR1 SGDLS and CDR2 YYNGEE.

The V call is TRBV6-1, the J call TRBJ1-1; TRBD1 agrees at 8 bases. Germline trimming cut 3 bases from V and 7 bases from J; bases unmatched to any gene: 4. Looked up from germline, CDR1 is MNHNS and CDR2 is SASEGT. CDR3 length: 13 amino acids. Here the CDR3 DNA reads TGTGCCAGCAGTGAGGGGGACAGGATTGAAGCTTTCTTT. Translated: CASSEGDRIEAFF.

This chain uses TRBV6-1 with TRBJ1-5, with a possible D match to TRBD1 (5 bases). The V and J ends lost 2 bases and 9 bases respectively, with 17 bases between them. CDR1 and CDR2 (germline): MNHNS, SASEGT. The CDR3 totals 15 residues. The CDR3 is CASSESAFGGGPQHF. The CDR3 DNA follows: TGTGCCAGCAGTGAATCTGCTTTTGGGGGAGGGCCCCAGCATTTT.

As to this clone: Other DNA sequences in the same sample also yield this CDR3. This chain connects TRBV6-6 to TRBJ2-7; TRBD1 matches at 8 bases. The germline V gene has CDR1 MNHNY and CDR2 SVGAGI (reference sequence). This CDR3 spans 15 amino acids. The J segment lost 4 bases and the V segment lost 0 bases, leaving 5 bases of the junction unmatched. Here the CDR3 reads CASSYSGQGAYEQYF. CDR3 in DNA: TGTGCCAGCAGTTACTCAGGGCAGGGGGCTTACGAGCAGTACTTC.

V gene TRBV19 combines with J gene TRBJ1-2; TRBD1 matches at 7 bases. The ends lost 7 bases at V and 5 bases at J; junction bases unmatched: 10. This CDR3 is 14 amino acids long. In germline, CDR1 is LNHDA, CDR2 SQIVND (reference sequence). The CDR3 DNA is TGTGCCAGTATCGGGACAGCTACCTCATATGGCTACACCTTC. Its protein is CASIGTATSYGYTF.

This chain uses TRBV28 with TRBJ2-7; 13 bases align to TRBD2. This CDR3 region has 15 residues. Germline V CDR1 and CDR2: MDHEN, SYDVKM. Trimming at V came to 6 bases and at J to 3 bases, leaving 5 bases not matched to a gene. The CDR3 sequence: CASSLGLAGVYEQYF. The DNA of the CDR3 is TGTGCCAGCAGCCTTGGACTAGCGGGAGTCTACGAGCAGTACTTC. The whole variable domain, remainder taken from reference TRBV28 and TRBJ2-7, is DVKVTQSSRYLVKRTGEKVFLECVQDMDHENMFWYRQDPGLGLRLIYFSYDVKMKEKGDIPEGYSVSREKKERFSLILESASTNQTSMYLCASSLGLAGVYEQYFGPGTRLTVT.

The gene calls are TRBV7-9 and TRBJ2-5, with 9 bases lining up with TRBD2. The CDR3 covers 16 residues. Germline V gives CDR1 SEHNR, CDR2 FQNEAQ (reference sequence). J was trimmed by 6 bases and V by 3 bases; bases with no gene match: 11. The CDR3 spells CASSLREGRGRQTQYF. CDR3 bases: TGTGCCAGCAGCTTGCGGGAGGGCCGGGGGAGGCAGACCCAGTACTTC.

The J gene is TRBJ2-7, the V gene TRBV27, with 9 nucleotides matching TRBD1. The germline V gene has CDR1 MNHEY and CDR2 SMNVEV (reference sequence). The CDR3 length is 20 residues. The ends lost 3 bases at V and 6 bases at J; junction bases unmatched: 24. The CDR3 region is CASSFGTQRRDREDRREQYF. The CDR3 DNA is TGTGCCAGCAGTTTCGGAACTCAACGCCGGGACAGGGAGGATCGTCGCGAGCAGTACTTC.

This sequence joins TRBV9 and TRBJ2-7; 7 nucleotides align to TRBD2. The CDR3 extends over 12 amino acids. With 7 bases clipped from V and 4 bases from J, the junction kept 5 bases outside the gene matches. Germline CDR1 reads SGDLS; CDR2 reads YYNGEE. Here the CDR3 reads CASGPGGYEQYF. Written as DNA, the CDR3 is TGTGCCAGCGGTCCCGGGGGGTACGAGCAGTACTTC.

This clone was found once. The chain recombines TRBV28 with TRBJ1-5; D gene unclear. Between the trimmed V and J ends, which lost 6 bases and 4 bases, there was a span of 13 bases. Per germline, CDR1 MDHEN and CDR2 SYDVKM. The CDR3 consists of 14 residues. This CDR3 reads CASRLGRVNQPQHF. The CDR3 nucleotides are TGTGCCAGCAGACTAGGGAGAGTAAATCAGCCCCAGCATTTT.

This clone has a handful of counts. The V call is TRBV7-6, the J call TRBJ1-3, with D possibly TRBD1 on 5 matching bases. The CDR3 has 15 amino acids. V lost 5 bases and J 4 bases, leaving 15 bases between the germline ends. Germline-derived CDR1 and CDR2 are SGHVS and FNYEAQ. CDR3 nucleotide sequence: TGTGCCAGCAGCCCAGGGTTTTCGGGGGGAAACACCATATATTTT. It codes for CASSPGFSGGNTIYF. The variable domain in full, with the rest retrieved from reference TRBV7-6 and TRBJ1-3, is GAGVSQSPRYKVTKRGQDVALRCDPISGHVSLYWYRQALGQGPEFLTYFNYEAQQDKSGLPNDRFSAERPEGSISTLTIQRTEQRDSAMYRCASSPGFSGGNTIYFGEGSWLTVV.

The chain employs TRBV28 and TRBJ1-2; TRBD1 aligns across 9 bases. The V segment lost 6 bases and the J segment 2 bases; nucleotides outside the gene matches: 7. The CDR3 is 15 residues long. Germline assignment: CDR1 MDHEN and CDR2 SYDVKM. CDR3 sequence reads: CASSRAGTGNYGYTF. CDR3 nucleotide sequence: TGTGCCAGCAGCCGCGCCGGGACAGGGAACTATGGCTACACCTTC.

The V gene is TRBV29-1, the J gene TRBJ1-2, with unresolved D. The CDR3 has 15 residues. V lost 2 bases and J 0 bases, leaving 13 bases between the germline ends. Germline CDR1 is SQVTM and CDR2 is ANQGSEA. This CDR3 reads CSVEWRQPSNYGYTF. CDR3 in DNA: TGCAGCGTTGAATGGCGTCAGCCCTCTAACTATGGCTACACCTTC. The variable domain in full, completed from reference TRBV29-1 and TRBJ1-2, reads SAVISQKPSRDICQRGTSLTIQCQVDSQVTMMFWYRQQPGQSLTLIATANQGSEATYESGFVIDKFPISRPNLTFSTLTVSNMSPEDSSIYLCSVEWRQPSNYGYTFGSGTRLTVV.

This chain uses TRBV11-2 with TRBJ2-1; either TRBD1 or TRBD2 may fit D (5 bases each). V shed 0 bases and J shed 11 bases, with 11 bases lying between them. The CDR3 contains 13 residues. CDR1 and CDR2 from the germline V gene are SGHAT and FQNNGV. CDR3 coding DNA: TGTGCCAGCAGCTTAGAGACCCTGGGACAGCAGTTCTTC. This encodes CASSLETLGQQFF.

This clone was observed once. The chain uses TRBV5-4 and TRBJ2-7; D gene ambiguous. V lost 1 base, J lost 3 bases, and 5 bases lay in between. The CDR3 consists of 12 residues. The germline CDR1 and CDR2 sequences are SGHNT and YYREEE (reference sequence). CDR3 sequence: CASSLLDYEQYF. The CDR3 DNA reads as TGTGCCAGCAGCTTGCTCGACTACGAGCAGTACTTC.

The chain has TRBV2 and TRBJ2-5; D remains unclear. CDR3 length equals 12 residues. The germline V gene has CDR1 SNHLY and CDR2 FYNNEI. V lost 1 base, J lost 4 bases, and 4 bases lay in between. CDR3 DNA: TGTGCCAGCAGTGAAGTGTTAGAGACCCAGTACTTC. Amino acids: CASSEVLETQYF.

V gene TRBV5-5 combines with J gene TRBJ1-5, with 12 positions matching TRBD1. The CDR3 runs to 15 residues. With V trimmed by 4 bases and J by 5 bases, 4 bases remained unmatched. Per the germline V gene, CDR1 is SGHKS and CDR2 is YYEKEE (reference sequence). CDR3 region: CASSPGQGAYQPQHF. The CDR3 bases are TGTGCCAGCAGCCCGGGACAGGGGGCTTATCAGCCCCAGCATTTT.

The CDR3 loop reads CASSPIKRFTGELFF. CDR3 in DNA: TGCGCCAGCAGTCCTATTAAGCGGTTCACCGGGGAGCTGTTTTTT. This chain links TRBV5-1 with TRBJ2-2, with a possible D match to TRBD2 (5 bases). Between the trimmed V and J ends, which lost 5 bases and 4 bases, there was a span of 15 bases. This CDR3 contains 15 residues. Germline values: CDR1 SGHRS, CDR2 YFSETQ.

V usage is TRBV6-6 and J usage is TRBJ2-7; perhaps TRBD1 as D (6 bases). CDR3 length: 14 amino acids. Trimming cost V 7 bases and J 3 bases, with 16 bases left between them. In germline, CDR1 is MNHNY, CDR2 SVGAGI (reference sequence). The DNA for the CDR3 is TGTGCCAGCAACATCCAACAGGGTGGCTACGAGCAGTACTTC. This sequence encodes CASNIQQGGYEQYF.

V usage is TRBV18 and J usage is TRBJ2-1; possibly TRBD2 for D (5 bases). There are 15 residues in the CDR3. The germline CDR1 and CDR2 sequences are KGHSH and LQKENI. Trimming took 3 bases from V and 4 from J, leaving 13 bases between them. The CDR3 DNA sequence: TGTGCCAGCTCACCCGAAGCGGACTTATACAATGAGCAGTTCTTC. It translates to CASSPEADLYNEQFF.

The V gene is TRBV5-4, the J gene TRBJ1-1; D not resolved. CDR1 SGHNT and CDR2 YYREEE come from the germline V gene (reference sequence). This CDR3 is 15 amino acids long. V was cut by 0 bases and J by 5 bases, with 14 bases left in between. The CDR3 DNA reads as TGTGCCAGCAGCTTGGAGCGTTCCGGAGGGACTGAAGCTTTCTTT. It translates to CASSLERSGGTEAFF. Drawing the rest from reference TRBV5-4 and TRBJ1-1, the complete variable domain is ETGVTQSPTHLIKTRGQQVTLRCSSQSGHNTVSWYQQALGQGPQFIFQYYREEENGRGNFPPRFSGLQFPNYSSELNVNALELDDSALYLCASSLERSGGTEAFFGQGTRLTVV.

Notes on this clone: A junction boundary mismatches the germline segment, possibly from a read error. V and J are TRBV7-7 and TRBJ2-7; D gene unclear. The CDR3 runs 14 residues. CDR1 and CDR2 from the germline V gene are SSHAT and FNYEAQ (reference sequence). The CDR3, as DNA: TGTGCTAGCAGCTTAGATCCGAGCTCCTACGAGCAGTACTTC. This gives the protein CASSLDPSSYEQYF. Supplemented by reference TRBV7-7 and TRBJ2-7, the full variable domain reads GAGVSQSPRYKVTKRGQDVTLRCDPISSHATLYWYQQALGQGPEFLTYFNYEAQPDKSGLPSDRFSAERPEGSISTLTIQRTEQRDSAMYRCASSLDPSSYEQYFGPGTRLTVT.

The rearrangement joins TRBV7-2 to TRBJ1-3; D possibly corresponds to TRBD1 (5 bases). The CDR3 spans 16 residues. In germline, CDR1 is SGHTA, CDR2 FQGNSA. V was cut by 5 bases and J by 5 bases, with 19 bases left in between. The CDR3 DNA reads as TGTGCCAGCAGCCCAGCCCGGGACTGGACAAGAAACACCATATATTTT. Protein product: CASSPARDWTRNTIYF.

This clone was detected only once. J is TRBJ2-1 and V is TRBV15; possibly TRBD1 for D (6 bases). The V and J ends lost 2 bases and 7 bases respectively, with 21 bases between them. CDR1 is LNHNV and CDR2 is YYDKDF in the germline V gene (reference sequence). The CDR3 spans 17 residues. The CDR3 coding sequence is TGTGCCACCAGCAGACTCGAAACAGCAGGGGAATGGAATGAGCAGTTCTTC. This codes for CATSRLETAGEWNEQFF.

This chain links TRBV6-5 with TRBJ2-7; 9 positions agree with TRBD2. The CDR3 has 14 amino acids. CDR1 is MNHEY and CDR2 is SVGAGI in the germline V gene. Trimming took 2 bases from V and 2 from J; bases not matched to a gene: 1. This chain's CDR3 is CASSYVAGAYEQYF. CDR3 sequence (DNA): TGTGCCAGCAGTTACGTAGCGGGAGCCTACGAGCAGTACTTC.

The chain couples TRBV28 to TRBJ2-1; TRBD1 agrees at 7 bases. The junction had 19 bases not matched to a gene; V was cut back by 3 bases and J by 14 bases. The CDR3 loop spans 16 amino acids. Germline loops: CDR1 MDHEN, CDR2 SYDVKM. The CDR3 protein is CASSFPGQTTKTQEFF. In nucleotides, the CDR3 is TGTGCCAGCAGTTTCCCGGGACAGACAACAAAGACTCAGGAGTTCTTC.

The chain employs TRBV6-5 and TRBJ2-5, with 8 bases aligning to TRBD2. Unmatched junction bases numbered 11, after V lost 5 bases and J lost 6 bases. The CDR3 loop spans 15 amino acids. Germline V CDR1 and CDR2: MNHEY, SVGAGI. The CDR3 DNA is TGTGCCAGCAGTCGGATTAAAGCGGGAGAAAAGACCCAGTACTTC. It yields the protein CASSRIKAGEKTQYF.

The CDR3 DNA is TGTGCCGGGGGCCCCAGGGGGCCCATATATTTT. This translates into CAGGPRGPIYF. V is TRBV27 and J is TRBJ1-3, with 8 bases matching TRBD1. The V gene's germline CDR1 is MNHEY and CDR2 SMNVEV (reference sequence). This CDR3 has 11 residues. The junction had 8 bases not matched to a gene; V was cut back by 11 bases and J by 11 bases.

The chain employs TRBV27 and TRBJ2-7, with D perhaps being TRBD1 or TRBD2 (5 bases each). V gave up 8 bases and J gave up 2 bases, with 10 bases separating them. Looked up from germline, CDR1 is MNHEY and CDR2 is SMNVEV (reference sequence). This CDR3 region has 12 residues. Written as DNA, the CDR3 is TGTGCCAGCGGGGGACCAGCCTACGAGCAGTACTTC. Protein sequence: CASGGPAYEQYF.

V gene TRBV19 combines with J gene TRBJ2-5, with 7 nucleotides matching TRBD2. Germline lookup yields CDR1 LNHDA and CDR2 SQIVND (reference sequence). Trimming took 10 bases from V and 4 from J; bases not matched to a gene: 15. The CDR3 has 15 amino acids. The CDR3 DNA reads as TGTGCCACCCAGCCAAGCGGGATGCCAACAGAGACCCAGTACTTC. It is translated as CATQPSGMPTETQYF.

The genes are TRBV9 and TRBJ2-2, with a weak D call TRBD2 (5 bases). CDR1 is SGDLS and CDR2 is YYNGEE in the germline V gene. The V and J ends lost 1 base and 7 bases respectively, with 11 bases between them. The CDR3 extends over 14 amino acids. The CDR3 DNA is TGTGCCAGCAGCGTATGGGGTAGCGTCGGGGAGCTGTTTTTT. As protein: CASSVWGSVGELFF. Looking up the rest from reference TRBV9 and TRBJ2-2 gives the full variable domain: DSGVTQTPKHLITATGQRVTLRCSPRSGDLSVYWYQQSLDQGLQFLIQYYNGEERAKGNILERFSAQQFPDLHSELNLSSLELGDSALYFCASSVWGSVGELFFGEGSRLTVL.

The gene calls are TRBV6-5 and TRBJ2-7; 7 bases are a match to TRBD1. V shed 6 bases, J shed 0 bases, and the junction held 5 bases outside the gene matches. CDR3 length: 14 amino acids. Germline CDR1 reads MNHEY; CDR2 reads SVGAGI. The CDR3 sequence: CASRSTGSSYEQYF. CDR3 bases: TGTGCCAGCAGATCGACAGGGAGCTCCTACGAGCAGTACTTC.